This TCR beta chain was captured by sequencing in a study of T cell repertoires in cytomegalovirus infection. At the level of the study: Both CMV infection and a matching HLA type were indicated by public TCR beta signatures. Findings of the study overall: In two of eight donors, the top clonotype was HLA-C-restricted CMV-specific.

TCRdb used MiXCR to reprocess the reads, holding one entry per CDR3 protein. The sample comprises about 340,000 distinct CDR3 sequences, roughly 28% of which are singletons, and around 20% rests with the top ten. Germline CDR1 KGHDR, CDR2 SFDVKD. The CDR3 runs 13 residues. Trimming stripped 3 bases from V and 0 bases from J, with 4 bases between. To note about this clonotype: Its antigen is unknown.

This sequence joins TRBV24-1 and TRBJ1-1, with D unclear. This specimen consisted of cultured PBMCs, obtained from culture after CMV antigen stimulation. This clonotype was obtained from a human donor in good health (CMV status not recorded). Some clones in this sample may be carry-over from other donors' samples. CDR3 protein: CATSDPLNTEAFF. The CDR3 DNA reads TGTGCCACCAGTGATCCCCTGAACACTGAAGCTTTCTTT.